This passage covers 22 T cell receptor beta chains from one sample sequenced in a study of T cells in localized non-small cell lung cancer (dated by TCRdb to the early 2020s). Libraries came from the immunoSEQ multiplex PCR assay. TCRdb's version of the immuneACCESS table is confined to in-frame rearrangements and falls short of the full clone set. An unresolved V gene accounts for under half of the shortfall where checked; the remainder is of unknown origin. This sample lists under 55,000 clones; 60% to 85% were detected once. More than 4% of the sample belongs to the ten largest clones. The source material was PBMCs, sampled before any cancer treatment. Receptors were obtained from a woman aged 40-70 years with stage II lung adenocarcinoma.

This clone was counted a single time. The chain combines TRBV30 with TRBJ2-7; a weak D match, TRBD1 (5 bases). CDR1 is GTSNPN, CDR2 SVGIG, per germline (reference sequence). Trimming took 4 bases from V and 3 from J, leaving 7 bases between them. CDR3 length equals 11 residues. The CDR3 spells CAWTGNYEQYF. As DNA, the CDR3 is TGTGCCTGGACAGGGAACTACGAGCAGTACTTC.

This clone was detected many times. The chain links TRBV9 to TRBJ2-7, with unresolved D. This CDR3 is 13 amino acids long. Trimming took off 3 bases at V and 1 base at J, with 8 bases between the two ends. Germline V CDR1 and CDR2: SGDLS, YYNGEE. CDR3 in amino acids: CASSATESYEQYF. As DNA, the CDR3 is TGTGCCAGCAGCGCCACCGAGTCCTACGAGCAGTACTTC.

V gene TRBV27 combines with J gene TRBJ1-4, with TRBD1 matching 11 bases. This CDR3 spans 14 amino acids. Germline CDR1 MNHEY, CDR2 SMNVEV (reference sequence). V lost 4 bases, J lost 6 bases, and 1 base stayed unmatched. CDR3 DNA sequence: TGTGCCAGCAGTTCGGGACAGGGGGATGAAAAACTGTTTTTT. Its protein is CASSSGQGDEKLFF.

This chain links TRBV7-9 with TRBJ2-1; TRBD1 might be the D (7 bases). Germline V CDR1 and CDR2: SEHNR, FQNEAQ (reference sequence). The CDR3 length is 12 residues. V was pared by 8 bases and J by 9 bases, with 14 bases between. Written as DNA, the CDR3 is TGTGCCAGCGACAGGGTCGGGGGTGAGCAGTTCTTC. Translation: CASDRVGGEQFF.

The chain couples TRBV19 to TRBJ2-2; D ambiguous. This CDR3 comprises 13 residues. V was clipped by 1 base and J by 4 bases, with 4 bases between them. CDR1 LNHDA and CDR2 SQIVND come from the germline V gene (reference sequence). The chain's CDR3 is CASSIGSTGELFF. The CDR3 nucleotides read TGTGCCAGTAGTATAGGGTCCACCGGGGAGCTGTTTTTT.

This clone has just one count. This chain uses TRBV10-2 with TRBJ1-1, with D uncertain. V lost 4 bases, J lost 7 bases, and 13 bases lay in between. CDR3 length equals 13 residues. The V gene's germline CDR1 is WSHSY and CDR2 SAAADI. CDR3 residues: CASSVSGTSEAFF. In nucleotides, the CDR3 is TGCGCCAGCAGTGTCTCAGGTACGAGTGAAGCTTTCTTT.

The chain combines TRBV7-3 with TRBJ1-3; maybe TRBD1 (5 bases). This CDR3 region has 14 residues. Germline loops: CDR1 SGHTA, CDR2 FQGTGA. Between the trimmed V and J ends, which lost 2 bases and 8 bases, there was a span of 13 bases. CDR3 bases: TGTGCCAGCAGCTTACTTGGGGCCGGAGACACCATATATTTT. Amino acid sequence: CASSLLGAGDTIYF.

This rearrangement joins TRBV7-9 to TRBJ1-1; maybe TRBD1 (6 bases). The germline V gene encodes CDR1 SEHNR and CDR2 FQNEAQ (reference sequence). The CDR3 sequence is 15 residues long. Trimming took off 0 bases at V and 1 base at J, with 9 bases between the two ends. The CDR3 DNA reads TGTGCCAGCAGCTTAGCTCAGGACAGGAACACTGAAGCTTTCTTT. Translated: CASSLAQDRNTEAFF. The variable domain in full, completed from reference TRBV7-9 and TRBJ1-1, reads DTGVSQNPRHKITKRGQNVTFRCDPISEHNRLYWYRQTLGQGPEFLTYFQNEAQLEKSRLLSDRFSAERPKGSFSTLEIQRTEQGDSAMYLCASSLAQDRNTEAFFGQGTRLTVV.

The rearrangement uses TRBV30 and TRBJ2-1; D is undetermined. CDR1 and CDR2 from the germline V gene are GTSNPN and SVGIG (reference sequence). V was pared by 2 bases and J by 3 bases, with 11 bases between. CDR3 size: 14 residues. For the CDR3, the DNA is TGTGCCTGGAGTTCCCTTACGCTCTACAATGAGCAGTTCTTC. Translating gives CAWSSLTLYNEQFF.

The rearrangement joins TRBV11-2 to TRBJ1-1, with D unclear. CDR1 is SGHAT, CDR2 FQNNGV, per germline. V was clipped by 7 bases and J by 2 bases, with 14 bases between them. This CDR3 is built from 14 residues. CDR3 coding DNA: TGTGCCAGCAACCTCTATGGCGGCAACACTGAAGCTTTCTTT. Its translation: CASNLYGGNTEAFF.

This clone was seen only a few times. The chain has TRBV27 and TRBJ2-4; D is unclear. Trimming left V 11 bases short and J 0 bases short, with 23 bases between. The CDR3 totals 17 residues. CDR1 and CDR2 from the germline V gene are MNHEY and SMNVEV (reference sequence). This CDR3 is CAGQHQRSTLAKNIQYF. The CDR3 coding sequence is TGTGCCGGGCAACATCAACGGTCGACGTTAGCCAAAAACATTCAGTACTTC.

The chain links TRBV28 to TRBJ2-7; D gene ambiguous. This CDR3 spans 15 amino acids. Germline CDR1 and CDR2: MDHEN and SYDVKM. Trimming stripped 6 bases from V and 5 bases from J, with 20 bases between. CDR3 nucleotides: TGTGCCAGCAGGCCTTATAGGCAGTTTCTCGACGAGCAGTACTTC. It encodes CASRPYRQFLDEQYF.

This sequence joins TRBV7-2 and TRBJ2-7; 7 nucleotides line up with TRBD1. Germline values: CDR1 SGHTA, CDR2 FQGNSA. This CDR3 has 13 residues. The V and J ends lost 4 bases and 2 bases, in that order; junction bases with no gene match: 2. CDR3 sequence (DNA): TGTGCCAGCAGCTCGGGACAGACCTACGAGCAGTACTTC. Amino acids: CASSSGQTYEQYF. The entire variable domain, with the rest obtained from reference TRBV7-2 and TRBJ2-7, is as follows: GAGVSQSPSNKVTEKGKDVELRCDPISGHTALYWYRQSLGQGLEFLIYFQGNSAPDKSGLPSDRFSAERTGGSVSTLTIQRTQQEDSAVYLCASSSGQTYEQYFGPGTRLTVT.

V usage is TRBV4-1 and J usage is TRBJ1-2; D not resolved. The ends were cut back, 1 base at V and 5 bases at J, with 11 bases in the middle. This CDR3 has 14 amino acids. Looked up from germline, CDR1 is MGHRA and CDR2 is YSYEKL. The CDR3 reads CASSQGIEGYGYTF. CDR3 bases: TGCGCCAGCAGCCAAGGAATAGAAGGATATGGCTACACCTTC.

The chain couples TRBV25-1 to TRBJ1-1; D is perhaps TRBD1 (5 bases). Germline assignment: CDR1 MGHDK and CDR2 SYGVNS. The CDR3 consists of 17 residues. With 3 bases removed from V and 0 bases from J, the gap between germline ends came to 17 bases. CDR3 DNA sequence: TGTGCCAGCAGTGACCGTCCGGACAAAGCAATGAACACTGAAGCTTTCTTT. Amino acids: CASSDRPDKAMNTEAFF. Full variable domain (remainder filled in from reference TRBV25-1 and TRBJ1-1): EADIYQTPRYLVIGTGKKITLECSQTMGHDKMYWYQQDPGMELHLIHYSYGVNSTEKGDLSSESTVSRIRTEHFPLTLESARPSHTSQYLCASSDRPDKAMNTEAFFGQGTRLTVV.

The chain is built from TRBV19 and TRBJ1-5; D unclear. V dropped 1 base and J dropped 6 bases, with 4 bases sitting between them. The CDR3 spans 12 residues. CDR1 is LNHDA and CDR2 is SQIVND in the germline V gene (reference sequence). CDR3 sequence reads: CASSIGAQPQHF. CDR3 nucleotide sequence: TGTGCCAGTAGTATAGGGGCTCAGCCCCAGCATTTT.

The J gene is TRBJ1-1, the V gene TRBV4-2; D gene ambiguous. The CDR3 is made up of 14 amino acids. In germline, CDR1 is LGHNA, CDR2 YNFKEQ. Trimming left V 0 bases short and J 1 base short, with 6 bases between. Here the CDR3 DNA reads TGTGCCAGCAGCCAAGATTACAGGAACACTGAAGCTTTCTTT. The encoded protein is CASSQDYRNTEAFF.

The CDR3 loop is CASSYSKERPQHF. The DNA of the CDR3 is TGTGCCAGCAGTTACTCGAAAGAACGGCCCCAGCATTTT. The genes are TRBV6-6 and TRBJ1-5, with no clear D. Germline CDR1 is MNHNY and CDR2 is SVGAGI (reference sequence). V was trimmed by 0 bases and J by 9 bases, leaving 9 bases between them. The CDR3 loop spans 13 amino acids.

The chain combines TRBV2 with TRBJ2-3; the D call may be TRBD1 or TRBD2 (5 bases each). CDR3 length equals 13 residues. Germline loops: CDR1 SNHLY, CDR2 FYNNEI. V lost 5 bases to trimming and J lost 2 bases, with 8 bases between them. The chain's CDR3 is CASSPGPTDTQYF. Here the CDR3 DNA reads TGTGCCAGCAGTCCGGGACCCACAGATACGCAGTATTTT.

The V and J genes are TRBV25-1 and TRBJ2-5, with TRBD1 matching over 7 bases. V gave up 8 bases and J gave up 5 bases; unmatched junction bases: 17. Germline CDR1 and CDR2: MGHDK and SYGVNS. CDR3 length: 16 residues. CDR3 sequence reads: CASLPILGTAGETQYF. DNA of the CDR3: TGTGCCAGCCTTCCTATCTTAGGGACAGCCGGGGAGACCCAGTACTTC. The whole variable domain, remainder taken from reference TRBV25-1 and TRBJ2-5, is EADIYQTPRYLVIGTGKKITLECSQTMGHDKMYWYQQDPGMELHLIHYSYGVNSTEKGDLSSESTVSRIRTEHFPLTLESARPSHTSQYLCASLPILGTAGETQYFGPGTRLLVL.

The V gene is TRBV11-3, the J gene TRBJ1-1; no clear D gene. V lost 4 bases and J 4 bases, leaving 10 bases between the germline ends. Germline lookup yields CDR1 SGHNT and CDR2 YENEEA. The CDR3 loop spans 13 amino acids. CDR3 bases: TGTGCCAGCAGCTCGCAGCCGGGCACTGAAGCTTTCTTT. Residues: CASSSQPGTEAFF.

This CDR3 reads CASSLGGHSSGANVLTF. Written as DNA, the CDR3 is TGTGCCAGCAGCTTAGGGGGGCATTCCTCTGGGGCCAACGTCCTGACTTTC. V usage is TRBV7-3 and J usage is TRBJ2-6, with D possibly called TRBD1 or TRBD2 (6 bases each). Per germline, CDR1 SGHTA and CDR2 FQGTGA. This CDR3 spans 17 amino acids. Trimming left V 2 bases short and J 0 bases short, with 11 bases between. Full variable domain (outside the CDR3, taken from reference TRBV7-3 and TRBJ2-6): GAGVSQTPSNKVTEKGKYVELRCDPISGHTALYWYRQSLGQGPEFLIYFQGTGAADDSGLPNDRFFAVRPEGSVSTLKIQRTERGDSAVYLCASSLGGHSSGANVLTFGAGSRLTVL.